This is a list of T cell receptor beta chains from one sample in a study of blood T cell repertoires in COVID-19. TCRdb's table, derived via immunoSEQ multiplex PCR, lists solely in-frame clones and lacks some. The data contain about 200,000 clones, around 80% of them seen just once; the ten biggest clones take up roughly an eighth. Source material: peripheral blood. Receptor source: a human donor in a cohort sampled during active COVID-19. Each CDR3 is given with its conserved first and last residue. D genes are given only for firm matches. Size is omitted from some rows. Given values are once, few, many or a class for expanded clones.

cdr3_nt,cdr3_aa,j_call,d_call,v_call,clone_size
TGTGCCAGCAGCCCTGGACAGGGTATATATGGCTACACCTTC,CASSPGQGIYGYTF,TRBJ1-2,TRBD1,TRBV7-2,NA
TGTGCCAGCAGTGAAGCGCAAAGGACAGCCATCTATGGCTACACCTTC,CASSEAQRTAIYGYTF,TRBJ1-2,NA,TRBV2,NA
TGTGCCAGCAGCCAAGGCAGGACAGGGTATCAGCCCCAGCATTTT,CASSQGRTGYQPQHF,TRBJ1-5,TRBD1,TRBV3-1/TRBV3-2,many
TGTGCCAGCAGCTTAATCCCAGTAGCGGGTGGCAATGAGCAGTTCTTC,CASSLIPVAGGNEQFF,TRBJ2-1,TRBD2,TRBV7-2,few
TGTGCCAGCAGTTCGAGGGACTCGACGTTGTTTTTT,CASSSRDSTLFF,TRBJ1-4,NA,TRBV6-5,NA
TGTGCCAGCAGCTTTGGGGGACAGGGGTGGTCTGGGGCCAACGTCCTGACTTTC,CASSFGGQGWSGANVLTF,TRBJ2-6,TRBD1,TRBV5-5,NA
TGTGCCAGCAGTCCAGGCCTTGGGACTAGCGGTCCCTACGAGCAGTACTTC,CASSPGLGTSGPYEQYF,TRBJ2-7,TRBD2,TRBV27,NA
TGTGCCAGCGCAGACGAACTAGCGGGTTACAATGAGCAGTTCTTC,CASADELAGYNEQFF,TRBJ2-1,TRBD2,TRBV18,NA
TGTGCCAGCAGCCAAGGGGCTGTGCCTACGCTAGCCAAAAACATTCAGTACTTC,CASSQGAVPTLAKNIQYF,TRBJ2-4,NA,TRBV3-1/TRBV3-2,NA
TGTGCCAGCAGAGATCAGTTGAACACTGAAGCTTTCTTT,CASRDQLNTEAFF,TRBJ1-1,NA,TRBV6-5,NA
TGCGCCAGCAGCCAAGCACAGGGGAGCAATCAGCCCCAGCATTTT,CASSQAQGSNQPQHF,TRBJ1-5,TRBD1,TRBV4-1,NA
TGTGCCAGCAGCTTACGAGACAGGAGGAACACCGGGGAGCTGTTTTTT,CASSLRDRRNTGELFF,TRBJ2-2,NA,TRBV7-2,NA
TGTGCCTGGAATAATGCCGGGAACACTGAAGCTTTCTTT,CAWNNAGNTEAFF,TRBJ1-1,NA,TRBV30,NA
TGTGCCAGTAGTCAAGGGGGCTCCCAAGAGACCCAGTACTTC,CASSQGGSQETQYF,TRBJ2-5,TRBD1,TRBV19,many
TGTGCCACCAGGACAGGGGGCACCGCAGATACGCAGTATTTT,CATRTGGTADTQYF,TRBJ2-3,TRBD1,TRBV6-5,few
TGTGCCAGCAGCTTGGGGGGACAGGGTAATTACGAGCAGTACTTC,CASSLGGQGNYEQYF,TRBJ2-7,TRBD1,TRBV5-4,NA
TGCGCCAGCAGCTTAGACAGAGTTTATAATTCACCCCTCCACTTT,CASSLDRVYNSPLHF,TRBJ1-6,NA,TRBV5-1,NA
TGTGCCAGCAGTTTATGGGGACAGGGCTACGAGCAGTACTTC,CASSLWGQGYEQYF,TRBJ2-7,TRBD1,TRBV28,NA
TGTGCCAGCAGTCTTGACAGGGTAGGGGAAAAACTGTTTTTT,CASSLDRVGEKLFF,TRBJ1-4,TRBD1,TRBV28,NA
TGTGCCAGCAGCTTGAGTCTAGCGGGTAGTAGCTCCTACAATGAGCAGTTCTTC,CASSLSLAGSSSYNEQFF,TRBJ2-1,TRBD2,TRBV5-4,NA
TGTGCCAGCTCACTCGACAGAATCCTTACTGAAGCTTTCTTT,CASSLDRILTEAFF,TRBJ1-1,NA,TRBV18,NA
TGTGCCAGCAGTCTTCCCGGGAATAAGTACGAGCAGTACTTC,CASSLPGNKYEQYF,TRBJ2-7,NA,TRBV7-9,NA
TGTGCCTGGAGGTCGGGGATCCTGAACACTGAAGCTTTCTTT,CAWRSGILNTEAFF,TRBJ1-1,NA,TRBV30,NA
TGTGCCAGCAGTAACCCGCGGCTAGCGAACCCTAGCACAGATACGCAGTATTTT,CASSNPRLANPSTDTQYF,TRBJ2-3,NA,TRBV3-1/TRBV3-2,NA
TGTGCCAGCAGTCCAACAGGGGGTAGTGAGCAGTTCTTC,CASSPTGGSEQFF,TRBJ2-1,TRBD1,TRBV12-3/TRBV12-4,NA
TGTGCCAGCAGCAAATTTTTGCAGGGGGCCAAAAACATTCAGTACTTC,CASSKFLQGAKNIQYF,TRBJ2-4,NA,TRBV21-1,NA
TGTGCCACCAGCAGAGTCTCCAGCGGGAGGGCCAGATTAAGGGATGAGCAGTTCTTC,CATSRVSSGRARLRDEQFF,TRBJ2-1,TRBD2,TRBV15,NA
TGTGCCAGCAGCTCGACAGTTTATAATTCACCCCTCCACTTT,CASSSTVYNSPLHF,TRBJ1-6,NA,TRBV7-2,NA
TGCAGCGTTGGAATAGCGGGAGCCTCCTACGAGCAGTACTTC,CSVGIAGASYEQYF,TRBJ2-7,TRBD2,TRBV29-1,NA
TGTGCCAGCAGCATGACAGGGAGCGCCACAGATACGCAGTATTTT,CASSMTGSATDTQYF,TRBJ2-3,TRBD1,TRBV6-2/TRBV6-3,NA
TGCGCCAGCAGCTTGGCCGGGGGCACCGGGGAGCTGTTTTTT,CASSLAGGTGELFF,TRBJ2-2,NA,TRBV5-1,NA
TGTGCCAGCAGTTTACCCCGCGGGGGTGGGTCACCCCTCCACTTT,CASSLPRGGGSPLHF,TRBJ1-6,NA,TRBV28,NA
TGTGCCAGCAGCCTAGCAGGGACTAGCGGGAGCCGATCCTACGAGCAGTACTTC,CASSLAGTSGSRSYEQYF,TRBJ2-7,TRBD2,TRBV3-1/TRBV3-2,few
TGCGCCAGCAGCTTGGGTGGCCGGGACAGGGCGACCCAAGAGACCCAGTACTTC,CASSLGGRDRATQETQYF,TRBJ2-5,TRBD1,TRBV5-1,NA
TGCGCCAGCAGCTTGGTTTCGGGGAACACTGAAGCTTTCTTT,CASSLVSGNTEAFF,TRBJ1-1,NA,TRBV5-1,NA
TGTGCCAGCTCACCCTATAGCGGCTACGAGCAGTACTTC,CASSPYSGYEQYF,TRBJ2-7,NA,TRBV18,NA
TGTGCCAGCAGCTTAACGGCGTCAAAGGGGCGAGAGCAGTTCTTC,CASSLTASKGREQFF,TRBJ2-1,NA,TRBV7-9,few
TGCGCCAGCAGCTTAAGGACAGGAAGCGACGAGCAGTACTTC,CASSLRTGSDEQYF,TRBJ2-7,TRBD1,TRBV4-1,NA
TGTGCCAGCAGCTCAGGACTAGCGGGAGCTCCCGAGCAGTACTTC,CASSSGLAGAPEQYF,TRBJ2-7,TRBD2,TRBV7-6,NA
TGTGCCAGCCGGGGACAGATAAATTCACCCCTCCACTTT,CASRGQINSPLHF,TRBJ1-6,TRBD1,TRBV28,NA
TGTGCCAGCAGCCAACTGCGGGACTATTACTTC,CASSQLRDYYF,TRBJ2-7,TRBD2,TRBV3-1/TRBV3-2,NA
TGTGCCAGCAGTTCCCAAGTTACAGGGAACTACGAGCAGTACTTC,CASSSQVTGNYEQYF,TRBJ2-7,NA,TRBV27,NA
TGTGCCAGCAGACAGACAGGACCCAGCAATCAGCCCCAGCATTTT,CASRQTGPSNQPQHF,TRBJ1-5,NA,TRBV6-6,once
TGTGCCAGTAGTCTACAGGGCGTCGAGACTAATGAAAAACTGTTTTTT,CASSLQGVETNEKLFF,TRBJ1-4,NA,TRBV19,once
TGTGCCAGCAGTCGAACTGTACTCTACGAGCAGTACTTC,CASSRTVLYEQYF,TRBJ2-7,NA,TRBV6-5,few
TGTGCCTGGGGTATAGCGGGAGGGCCCTACAATGAGCAGTTCTTC,CAWGIAGGPYNEQFF,TRBJ2-1,TRBD2,TRBV30,NA
TGTGCCAGCAGAAACCGGACAGGAAACACCGGGGAGCTGTTTTTT,CASRNRTGNTGELFF,TRBJ2-2,TRBD1,TRBV7-9,NA
TGTGCCAGCAGCTTAGTAGGGGATTCTAATGAAAAACTGTTTTTT,CASSLVGDSNEKLFF,TRBJ1-4,NA,TRBV7-9,NA